These 14 T cell receptor beta chains share one sample of origin, sequenced in a study of blood T cells in healthy people across ages. The authors ran a second PCR of 7 to 11 cycles using a sample-barcoded 5' primer and a J-beta primer mix. A single record per CDR3 protein comes from TCRdb applying MiXCR to the 5' RACE reads. The sample lists about 830,000 distinct CDR3 sequences, approximately 65% seen once, with 28% in the top ten. Sequencing input: blood. Receptor source: a young man in good health.

The rearrangement joins TRBV20-1 to TRBJ2-7; D not certain. The CDR3 contains 11 residues. V was clipped by 0 bases and J by 9 bases, with 9 bases between them. CDR1 is DFQATT and CDR2 is SNEGSKA in the germline V gene (reference sequence). CDR3 in amino acids: CSARDPPGQYF. In DNA, the CDR3 is TGCAGTGCTAGAGATCCCCCTGGGCAGTACTTC.

In DNA, the CDR3 is TGTGCTAGTGCCCGGAGGGATACGCAGTATTTT. Protein product: CASARRDTQYF. The J gene is TRBJ2-3, the V gene TRBV12-5; maybe TRBD2 (5 bases). Between the trimmed V and J ends, which lost 7 bases and 6 bases, there was a span of 8 bases. The CDR3 is made up of 11 amino acids. Germline CDR1 LGHNT, CDR2 FRNRAP.

This clonotype was seen a handful of times. V is TRBV2 and J is TRBJ2-1; no definite D call. The V gene lost 4 bases and the J gene lost 8 bases, with 3 bases spanning the gap. Germline-derived CDR1 and CDR2 are SNHLY and FYNNEI. CDR3 length: 10 residues. This CDR3 reads CASSAYEQFF. Written as DNA, the CDR3 is TGTGCCAGCAGTGCTTATGAGCAGTTCTTC.

This clonotype turned up a few times. The chain combines TRBV7-2 with TRBJ2-5, with D possibly matching TRBD2 (5 bases). V gave up 5 bases and J gave up 1 base, with 11 bases separating them. This CDR3 is built from 14 residues. CDR1 is SGHTA and CDR2 is FQGNSA in the germline V gene. The CDR3 sequence is CASSPPGVQETQYF. For the CDR3, the DNA is TGTGCCAGCAGCCCCCCCGGGGTCCAAGAGACCCAGTACTTC.

J is TRBJ2-5 and V is TRBV4-3; the D is unclear. The J call may be mistaken, given a closer DNA end match to TRBJ2-7. The CDR3 consists of 11 residues. Per the germline V gene, CDR1 is LGHNA and CDR2 is YSLEER. The CDR3 loop reads CASSAWYEQYF. DNA of the CDR3: TGCGCCAGCAGTGCGTGGTACGAGCAGTACTTC.

This clonotype was observed many times. This rearrangement joins TRBV20-1 to TRBJ1-2, with D unclear. This CDR3 spans 14 amino acids. The germline V gene has CDR1 DFQATT and CDR2 SNEGSKA (reference sequence). V lost 3 bases and J 8 bases, leaving 19 bases between the germline ends. This CDR3 is CSASVHEARRGYTF. CDR3 nucleotides: TGCAGTGCTAGCGTTCATGAGGCCAGGCGGGGCTACACCTTC.

The rearrangement joins TRBV6-2 or TRBV6-3 to TRBJ2-1; no firm D call. This CDR3 comprises 15 residues. The ends were cut back, 2 bases at V and 8 bases at J, with 16 bases in the middle. Germline CDR1 reads MNHEY; CDR2 reads SVGEGT. CDR3 region: CASSYAATRGHEQFF. CDR3 DNA sequence: TGTGCCAGCAGTTACGCTGCGACCCGAGGCCATGAGCAGTTCTTC.

This chain links TRBV4-2 with TRBJ2-3; 10 bases match TRBD1. The length of the CDR3 is 17 residues. The V gene end was trimmed by 1 base and the J gene end by 4 bases; junction bases not matched to a gene: 8. Germline V gene lookup returns CDR1 LGHNA and CDR2 YNFKEQ. CDR3 sequence (DNA): TGTGCCAGCAGCCAAGGTACCGGGACAGGGGTTGCAGATACGCAGTATTTT. This encodes CASSQGTGTGVADTQYF.

This clonotype was seen only a few times. This sequence joins TRBV4-2 and TRBJ1-6; the D gene is possibly TRBD1 (6 bases). This CDR3 spans 15 amino acids. CDR1 and CDR2 (germline): LGHNA, YNFKEQ. Trimming took 0 bases from V and 9 from J, leaving 12 bases between them. The CDR3 reads CASSQDRNRASPLHF. DNA for the CDR3: TGTGCCAGCAGCCAAGATCGGAACAGGGCTTCACCCCTCCACTTT.

This clonotype was counted a few times. The chain recombines TRBV9 with TRBJ1-2; no definite D call. V was shortened by 0 bases and J by 4 bases, with 10 bases between the two germline ends. From germline, CDR1 is SGDLS and CDR2 YYNGEE. The CDR3 is 14 residues long. CDR3 in amino acids: CASSVGGESYGYTF. CDR3 coding DNA: TGTGCCAGCAGCGTAGGTGGGGAAAGCTATGGCTACACCTTC.

This rearrangement joins TRBV27 to TRBJ1-2, with unresolved D. The V and J ends lost 2 bases and 2 bases respectively, with 9 bases between them. This CDR3 has 14 residues. CDR1 MNHEY and CDR2 SMNVEV come from the germline V gene (reference sequence). CDR3 coding DNA: TGTGCCAGCAGTTTAATAGGCAGAAACTATGGCTACACCTTC. This codes for CASSLIGRNYGYTF.

This chain joins TRBV27 and TRBJ2-3, with D maybe TRBD1 (6 bases). Deletions cut 6 bases from V and 8 bases from J, with 12 bases between. CDR3 length: 12 residues. From germline, CDR1 is MNHEY and CDR2 SMNVEV (reference sequence). CDR3 loop: CASSQTGITQYF. For the CDR3, the DNA is TGTGCCAGCAGCCAGACAGGAATTACGCAGTATTTT.

V is TRBV13 and J is TRBJ1-6; TRBD1 is a possible D gene (5 bases). The CDR3 has 15 residues. Per germline, CDR1 PRHDT and CDR2 FYEKMQ (reference sequence). Trimming removed 4 bases from V and 7 bases from J, with 14 bases in between. The CDR3 protein is CASSSGPRTNSPLHF. DNA of the CDR3: TGTGCCAGCAGCTCGGGACCCCGCACCAATTCACCCCTCCACTTT.

V is TRBV6-5 and J is TRBJ2-3, with D maybe TRBD2 (7 bases). Germline CDR1 is MNHEY and CDR2 is SVGAGI. V dropped 0 bases and J dropped 0 bases, with 13 bases sitting between them. The CDR3 sequence is 17 residues long. Written as DNA, the CDR3 is TGTGCCAGCAGTTACTCGGGGCGGGGGCTCAGCACAGATACGCAGTATTTT. Translation: CASSYSGRGLSTDTQYF.